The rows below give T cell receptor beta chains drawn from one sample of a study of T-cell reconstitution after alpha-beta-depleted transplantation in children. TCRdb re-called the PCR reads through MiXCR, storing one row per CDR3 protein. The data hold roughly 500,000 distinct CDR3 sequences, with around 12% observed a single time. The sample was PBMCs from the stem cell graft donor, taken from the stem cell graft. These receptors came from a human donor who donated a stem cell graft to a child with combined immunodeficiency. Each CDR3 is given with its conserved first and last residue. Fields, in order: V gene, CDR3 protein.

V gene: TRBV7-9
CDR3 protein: CASSFSGGRFGEQFF

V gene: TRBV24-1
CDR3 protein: CATSGDRGYEQYF

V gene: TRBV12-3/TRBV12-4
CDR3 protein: CAIASAGWGQYF

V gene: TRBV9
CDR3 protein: CASSVGDGYNEQFF

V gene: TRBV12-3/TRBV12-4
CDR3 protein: CASSPGRFYEQYF

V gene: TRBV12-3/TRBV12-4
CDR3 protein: CASSLGIGRFTGELFF

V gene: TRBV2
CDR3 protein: CASRATRGTHNEQFF

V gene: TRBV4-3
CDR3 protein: CASSQATSAFNEQFF

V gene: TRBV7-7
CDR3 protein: CASSARTSGDNEQFF

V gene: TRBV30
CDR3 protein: CAWSVLHNYGYTF

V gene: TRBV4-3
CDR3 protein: CASSQVGPGREKLFF

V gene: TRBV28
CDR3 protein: CASTPGGLTYEQYF

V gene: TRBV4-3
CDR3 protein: CASSQGKTSRADTQYF

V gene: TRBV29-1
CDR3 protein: CSVTDSNTGELFF

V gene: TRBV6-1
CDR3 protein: CASSAGQPFEQYF

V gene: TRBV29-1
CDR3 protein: CSVITGYKHRETQYF

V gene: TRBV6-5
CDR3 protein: CASSYSPPAGGNYEQYF

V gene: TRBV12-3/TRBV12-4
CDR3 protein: CASSRDGLRAKNIQYF

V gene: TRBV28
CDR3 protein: CASRELITLHF

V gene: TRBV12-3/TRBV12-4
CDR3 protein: CASMRPEDLYEQYF

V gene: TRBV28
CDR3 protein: CASSIALTQYF

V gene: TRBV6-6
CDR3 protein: CASSPWDVETQYF

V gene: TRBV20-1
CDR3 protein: CSAREEISGGSTDTQYF

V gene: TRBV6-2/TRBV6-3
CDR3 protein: CASSLDRADEQYF

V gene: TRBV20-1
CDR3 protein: CSARLGGGDTDTQYF

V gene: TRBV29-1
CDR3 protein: CSVEELAGGPNEQFF